This T cell receptor (beta chain) was sequenced in a study of T cells in Graves' hyperthyroidism and ophthalmopathy. Study-wide results and caveats: Ophthalmopathy was separated from stable hyperthyroidism by a 13 V-J model.

Patients counted as stable if ophthalmopathy did not develop within 18 months. Diagnoses rested on clinical symptoms, serum thyroxine and TRAb, thyroid ultrasound and orbital computed tomography. The investigators amplified TCR beta CDR3 regions from RNA transcripts. The HTBI primer set was used in a first-round RT-PCR of the TCR CDR3. From the multiplex PCR reads, TCRdb called clonotypes with MiXCR, one entry per CDR3 protein. The data contain about 360,000 distinct CDR3 sequences, approximately 19% of them singletons. Many counts were recorded for this clonotype. Its antigen is still unknown. This clonotype was obtained from a woman under 30 with Graves' hyperthyroidism. The specimen was blood.

For the CDR3, the DNA is TGTGCCAGCAGTTTAGGTCGAAGACACCCGAACACTGAAGCTTTCTTT. This codes for CASSLGRRHPNTEAFF. This chain links TRBV12-3 or TRBV12-4 with TRBJ1-1; D remains ambiguous. This CDR3 comprises 16 residues. V lost 1 base to trimming and J lost 1 base, with 13 bases between them.